This T cell receptor beta chain was identified during a study of long-term antiretroviral therapy in people with HIV. On the study more broadly: Collection dates of the earliest samples fall about a decade before the 2015 immediate-ART recommendation.

A note on this clone: Antigen: not known.

Study observations and caveats: Documentation of ART adherence, viral resistance or therapy changes was absent. Relative to transplant donor controls, diversity remained lower despite increasing after ART. CDR3 lengths in HIV samples spanned a narrower range than controls.

Runs used v3.0 of the immunoSEQ assay and were done at survey level. The protocol was immunoSEQ multiplex PCR, while the TCRdb copy is restricted to in-frame clones and leaves out a portion. This table has roughly 28,000 clones, more than 90% appearing once. This CDR3 is 11 amino acids long. Looked up from germline, CDR1 is SGHDN and CDR2 is FVKESK. Trimming took off 4 bases at V and 4 bases at J, with 4 bases between the two ends. The chain joins TRBV14 to TRBJ1-1; no clear D gene. Sequencing used unsorted PBMCs, obtained 6 to 6.5 years after starting antiretroviral therapy. The TCR was taken from a man aged 30-40 years with HIV. CDR3 nucleotides: TGTGCCAGCAGCCCAGGCACTGAAGCTTTCTTT. Translating gives CASSPGTEAFF.